Below are 27 T cell receptor beta chains sequenced from a single sample in a study of OX40 agonist ivuxolimab in advanced cancers. Repertoires were generated with immunoSEQ multiplex PCR, while TCRdb's copy carries only in-frame clones and drops some. The sample consists of over 10,000 clones, roughly two thirds of them appearing once. The material sequenced was CD4+ or CD8+ T cells sorted from blood, taken in a trial of the OX40 agonist ivuxolimab. The receptors were sampled from an adult with an advanced solid tumor such as melanoma, head and neck, liver or kidney cancer.

The chain joins TRBV4-1 to TRBJ1-2; D is unresolved. This CDR3 comprises 14 residues. V gave up 1 base and J gave up 7 bases, with 13 bases separating them. Per the germline V gene, CDR1 is MGHRA and CDR2 is YSYEKL. The CDR3 coding sequence is TGCGCCAGCAGCCAAGCAAATAAAGCGGGTGGCTACACCTTC. Translated: CASSQANKAGGYTF.

The chain recombines TRBV4-3 with TRBJ2-7; 7 bases fit TRBD1. Trimming removed 0 bases from V and 1 base from J; junction bases left unmatched: 3. Germline V gene sequence: CDR1 LGHNA, CDR2 YSLEER. This CDR3 spans 15 amino acids. The CDR3 reads CASSQERGRSYEQYF. In DNA, the CDR3 is TGCGCCAGCAGCCAAGAGAGGGGGCGTTCCTACGAGCAGTACTTC.

This clone was detected only a few times. The chain employs TRBV7-6 and TRBJ1-2; D not certain. Per the germline V gene, CDR1 is SGHVS and CDR2 is FNYEAQ. The ends were cut back, 1 base at V and 6 bases at J, with 12 bases in the middle. This CDR3 contains 14 residues. CDR3 amino acids: CASSLGVGRHGYTF. The CDR3 DNA reads TGTGCCAGCAGCTTAGGGGTAGGGAGGCATGGCTACACCTTC.

The V gene is TRBV4-1, the J gene TRBJ2-2; 9 bases are shared with TRBD2. The V gene's germline CDR1 is MGHRA and CDR2 YSYEKL. With V trimmed by 0 bases and J by 6 bases, 8 bases remained unmatched. The CDR3 length is 17 residues. The CDR3 DNA reads TGCGCCAGCAGCCAAGAAATTGGACTAGCGTCCGCCGGGGAGCTGTTTTTT. Translation: CASSQEIGLASAGELFF.

The rearrangement links TRBV4-3 to TRBJ2-3; D is uncertain. The CDR3 has 15 amino acids. Trimming removed 0 bases from V and 6 bases from J, with 13 bases in between. Germline loops: CDR1 LGHNA, CDR2 YSLEER. The CDR3 DNA is TGCGCCAGCAGCCAAGAACTTTCTCGGTCGGATACGCAGTATTTT. Encoded protein: CASSQELSRSDTQYF.

This chain joins TRBV7-6 and TRBJ2-1; 9 nucleotides line up with TRBD2. Trimming cost V 6 bases and J 15 bases; bases outside gene matches: 12. This CDR3 is 13 amino acids long. The V gene's germline CDR1 is SGHVS and CDR2 FNYEAQ. The CDR3, as DNA: TGTGCCAGCAGGTTACTTGAGGCGGGAGGGGGGTTCTTC. It specifies CASRLLEAGGGFF.

The chain uses TRBV4-1 and TRBJ1-5; TRBD1 might be the D (5 bases). Trimming left V 0 bases short and J 3 bases short, with 9 bases between. The CDR3 consists of 15 residues. Germline-derived CDR1 and CDR2 are MGHRA and YSYEKL. The CDR3 sequence: CASSQDLGVNQPQHF. Here the CDR3 DNA reads TGCGCCAGCAGCCAAGATCTAGGGGTCAATCAGCCCCAGCATTTT.

This rearrangement joins TRBV27 to TRBJ2-7; TRBD1 matches 7 bases. Germline lookup yields CDR1 MNHEY and CDR2 SMNVEV (reference sequence). The J segment lost 3 bases and the V segment lost 3 bases, leaving 5 bases of the junction unmatched. The CDR3 is made up of 14 amino acids. This CDR3 reads CASSLSTGIYEQYF. CDR3 DNA sequence: TGTGCCAGCAGTTTGTCGACAGGGATCTACGAGCAGTACTTC.

This chain links TRBV4-2 with TRBJ2-2; D is ambiguous. V dropped 6 bases and J dropped 3 bases, with 2 bases sitting between them. CDR3 length equals 11 residues. Germline V gene lookup returns CDR1 LGHNA and CDR2 YNFKEQ. The CDR3 loop is CASRDTGELFF. CDR3 DNA: TGTGCCAGCAGGGACACCGGGGAGCTGTTTTTT.

This chain links TRBV28 with TRBJ2-5; D is undetermined. V was cut by 8 bases and J by 4 bases, with 8 bases left in between. Per germline, CDR1 MDHEN and CDR2 SYDVKM. The CDR3 is 11 amino acids. The CDR3 reads CASVLGETQYF. DNA of the CDR3: TGTGCCAGCGTTCTGGGAGAGACCCAGTACTTC.

The CDR3 loop reads CASSLGPVGTQYF. In DNA, the CDR3 is TGTGCCAGCAGCTTAGGCCCCGTAGGGACCCAGTACTTC. The V and J genes are TRBV11-2 and TRBJ2-5; D unclear. Germline lookup yields CDR1 SGHAT and CDR2 FQNNGV. Trimming took off 1 base at V and 7 bases at J, with 10 bases between the two ends. The CDR3 spans 13 residues.

The chain carries TRBV7-6 and TRBJ1-4, with D unresolved. The CDR3 extends over 16 amino acids. Deletions cut 5 bases from V and 7 bases from J, with 20 bases between. Germline V gene data show CDR1 as SGHVS and CDR2 as FNYEAQ. The DNA for the CDR3 is TGTGCCAGCAGCCCTATTAATTCGGGAATGGCTGAAAAACTGTTTTTT. Protein product: CASSPINSGMAEKLFF.

The chain is built from TRBV2 and TRBJ2-3; D gene ambiguous. CDR1 is SNHLY, CDR2 FYNNEI, per germline. The germline V and J ends were trimmed by 6 bases and 7 bases, with 11 bases remaining between them. There are 12 residues in the CDR3. In nucleotides, the CDR3 is TGTGCCAGCAGCCCCGGGCCTAATACGCAGTATTTT. It is translated as CASSPGPNTQYF.

The J gene is TRBJ2-1, the V gene TRBV19; D tentatively fits TRBD1 or TRBD2 (7 bases each). The CDR3 covers 15 residues. Per the germline V gene, CDR1 is LNHDA and CDR2 is SQIVND (reference sequence). V was pared by 4 bases and J by 2 bases, with 12 bases between. The CDR3 DNA sequence: TGTGCCAGTAGTACCCAGGGGGGGCCCTACAATGAGCAGTTCTTC. Translated: CASSTQGGPYNEQFF.

This clone was seen only a few times. The chain recombines TRBV10-1 with TRBJ1-2; D is possibly TRBD1 (5 bases). V lost 2 bases to trimming and J lost 3 bases, with 7 bases between them. CDR1 is WNHNN, CDR2 SYGVQD, per germline (reference sequence). The CDR3 totals 13 residues. CDR3 coding DNA: TGCGCCAGCAGTGAGGTGGGGGACTATGGCTACACCTTC. Translating gives CASSEVGDYGYTF.

This clone was recorded once. The chain joins TRBV9 to TRBJ2-3; 8 bases agree with TRBD2. V gave up 5 bases and J gave up 0 bases; unmatched junction bases: 5. The CDR3 totals 15 residues. CDR1 is SGDLS and CDR2 is YYNGEE in the germline V gene. CDR3 DNA: TGTGCCAGCAGTAGAGCGGGGGCAAGCACAGATACGCAGTATTTT. This sequence encodes CASSRAGASTDTQYF.

The chain employs TRBV4-1 and TRBJ2-1; the match to TRBD2 covers 11 bases. Germline V gene sequence: CDR1 MGHRA, CDR2 YSYEKL. The CDR3 covers 18 residues. The V gene end was trimmed by 0 bases and the J gene end by 5 bases; junction bases not matched to a gene: 9. CDR3 residues: CASSQDRPGTSGDNEQFF. Written as DNA, the CDR3 is TGCGCCAGCAGCCAAGATCGGCCCGGGACTAGCGGTGACAATGAGCAGTTCTTC.

The rearrangement uses TRBV2 and TRBJ2-5; 8 positions agree with TRBD1. Trimming cost V 3 bases and J 1 base; bases outside gene matches: 7. The germline CDR1 and CDR2 sequences are SNHLY and FYNNEI. The CDR3 covers 16 residues. CDR3 nucleotides: TGTGCCAGCAGTGATCCGGACAGGGTTGGCCAAGAGACCCAGTACTTC. It translates to CASSDPDRVGQETQYF.

A few counts support this clone. This rearrangement joins TRBV28 to TRBJ1-2; D may be TRBD1 (6 bases). V was clipped by 6 bases and J by 8 bases, with 22 bases between them. Germline assignment: CDR1 MDHEN and CDR2 SYDVKM. This CDR3 is built from 15 residues. CDR3 DNA sequence: TGTGCCAGCAGGACCCCCGCCCTGGACAGCTGGGGCTACACCTTC. This translates into CASRTPALDSWGYTF.

This clone was counted only a few times. The genes are TRBV4-1 and TRBJ2-5; 11 nucleotides match TRBD2. CDR3 size: 14 residues. V was pared by 1 base and J by 5 bases, with 0 bases of the junction left unmatched. The V gene's germline CDR1 is MGHRA and CDR2 YSYEKL. The CDR3 sequence is CASSQVAGGETQYF. The DNA for the CDR3 is TGCGCCAGCAGCCAAGTAGCGGGAGGGGAGACCCAGTACTTC.

The chain uses TRBV4-1 and TRBJ2-5; either TRBD1 or TRBD2 may supply D (5 bases each). Trimming cost V 4 bases and J 2 bases, with 11 bases left between them. The V gene's germline CDR1 is MGHRA and CDR2 YSYEKL. The CDR3 has 14 residues. DNA for the CDR3: TGCGCCAGCAGCCCCGGGACGCTTCAAGAGACCCAGTACTTC. It encodes CASSPGTLQETQYF.

The chain is built from TRBV10-3 and TRBJ2-7, with 9 bases that match TRBD2. J lost 2 bases, V lost 3 bases, and 2 bases had no gene match. This CDR3 is 14 amino acids long. Germline CDR1 ENHRY, CDR2 SYGVKD. CDR3 in DNA: TGTGCCATCAGTGACGGCGGGAGGGCCTACGAGCAGTACTTC. Amino acids: CAISDGGRAYEQYF.

This clone is categorized as medium-sized. V gene TRBV2 combines with J gene TRBJ1-2; unclear D gene. Trimming left V 10 bases short and J 5 bases short, with 14 bases between. Germline-derived CDR1 and CDR2 are SNHLY and FYNNEI. The CDR3 loop spans 12 amino acids. The CDR3 spells CATTAIGYGYTF. The CDR3 bases are TGTGCCACCACAGCGATTGGATATGGCTACACCTTC. Based on the CDR3 plus reference TRBV2 and TRBJ1-2, the full variable domain is EPEVTQTPSHQVTQMGQEVILRCVPISNHLYFYWYRQILGQKVEFLVSFYNNEISEKSEIFDDQFSVERPDGSNFTLKIRSTKLEDSAMYFCATTAIGYGYTFGSGTRLTVV.

The rearrangement joins TRBV5-1 to TRBJ2-3; D possibly corresponds to TRBD2 (6 bases). Germline V gene lookup returns CDR1 SGHRS and CDR2 YFSETQ. V was trimmed by 3 bases and J by 3 bases, leaving 20 bases between them. The CDR3 totals 17 residues. The CDR3 nucleotides read TGCGCCAGCAGCTCGCCGGACTATAGGGTACAGACAGATACGCAGTATTTT. Translated, it gives CASSSPDYRVQTDTQYF.

This clone appeared a few times. The gene calls are TRBV7-9 and TRBJ1-1, with D possibly being TRBD1 (6 bases). The CDR3 sequence is 14 residues long. The germline gives CDR1 SEHNR, CDR2 FQNEAQ (reference sequence). V lost 6 bases and J 6 bases, leaving 17 bases between the germline ends. CDR3 nucleotides: TGTGCCAGCAGACAAGACAGGCGCGGCGCTGAAGCTTTCTTT. Translating it yields CASRQDRRGAEAFF.

The chain combines TRBV7-6 with TRBJ1-3; no clear D. Germline V gene lookup returns CDR1 SGHVS and CDR2 FNYEAQ. The V end lost 2 bases, the J end lost 8 bases, and 13 bases lay between the germline ends. This CDR3 comprises 14 residues. DNA of the CDR3: TGTGCCAGCAGCTTACAAGGGCCCACGGACACCATATATTTT. Translation: CASSLQGPTDTIYF.

The rearrangement uses TRBV28 and TRBJ1-1, with D maybe TRBD1 (5 bases). The CDR3 contains 15 residues. Trimming left V 2 bases short and J 4 bases short, with 14 bases between. CDR1 and CDR2 from the germline V gene are MDHEN and SYDVKM. For the CDR3, the DNA is TGTGCCAGCAGTTTACTAAGATTCGGGGGCACTGAAGCTTTCTTT. It specifies CASSLLRFGGTEAFF.